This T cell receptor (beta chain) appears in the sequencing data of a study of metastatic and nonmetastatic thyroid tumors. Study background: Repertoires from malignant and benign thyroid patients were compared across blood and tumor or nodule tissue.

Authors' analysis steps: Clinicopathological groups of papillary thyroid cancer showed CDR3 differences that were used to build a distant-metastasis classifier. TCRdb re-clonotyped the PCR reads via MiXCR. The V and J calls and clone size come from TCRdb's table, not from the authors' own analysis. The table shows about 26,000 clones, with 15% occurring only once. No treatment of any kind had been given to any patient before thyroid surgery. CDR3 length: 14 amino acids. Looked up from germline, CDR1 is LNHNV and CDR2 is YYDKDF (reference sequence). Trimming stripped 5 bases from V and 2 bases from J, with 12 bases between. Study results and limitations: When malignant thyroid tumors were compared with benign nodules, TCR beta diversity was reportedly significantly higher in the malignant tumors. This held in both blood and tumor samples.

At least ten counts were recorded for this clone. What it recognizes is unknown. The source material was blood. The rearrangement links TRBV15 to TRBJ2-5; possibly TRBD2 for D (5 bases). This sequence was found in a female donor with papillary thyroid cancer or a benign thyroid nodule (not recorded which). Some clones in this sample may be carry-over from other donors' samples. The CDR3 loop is CATSPPSGQETQYF. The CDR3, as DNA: TGTGCCACCAGCCCCCCGAGCGGTCAAGAGACCCAGTACTTC.